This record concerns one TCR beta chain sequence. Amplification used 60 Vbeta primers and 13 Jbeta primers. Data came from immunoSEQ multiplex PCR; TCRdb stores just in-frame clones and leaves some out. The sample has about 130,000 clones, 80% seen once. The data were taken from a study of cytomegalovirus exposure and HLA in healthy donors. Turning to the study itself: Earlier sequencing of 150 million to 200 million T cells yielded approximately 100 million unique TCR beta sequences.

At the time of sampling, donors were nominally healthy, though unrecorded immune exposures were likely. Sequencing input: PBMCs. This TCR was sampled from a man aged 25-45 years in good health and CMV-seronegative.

DNA of the CDR3: TGTGCCAGCAGCCCCCGTGAACCTACTCGTGGGGCCAACGTCCTGACTTTC. Protein sequence: CASSPREPTRGANVLTF. The chain is built from TRBV7-8 and TRBJ2-6, with no clear D. This CDR3 region has 17 residues. V shed 5 bases and J shed 3 bases, with 17 bases lying between them. Germline V gene sequence: CDR1 SGHVS, CDR2 FQNEAQ. The full variable domain, rest sourced from reference TRBV7-8 and TRBJ2-6, is GAGVSQSPRYKVAKRGQDVALRCDPISGHVSLFWYQQALGQGPEFLTYFQNEAQLDKSGLPSDRFFAERPEGSVSTLKIQRTQQEDSAVYLCASSPREPTRGANVLTFGAGSRLTVL.